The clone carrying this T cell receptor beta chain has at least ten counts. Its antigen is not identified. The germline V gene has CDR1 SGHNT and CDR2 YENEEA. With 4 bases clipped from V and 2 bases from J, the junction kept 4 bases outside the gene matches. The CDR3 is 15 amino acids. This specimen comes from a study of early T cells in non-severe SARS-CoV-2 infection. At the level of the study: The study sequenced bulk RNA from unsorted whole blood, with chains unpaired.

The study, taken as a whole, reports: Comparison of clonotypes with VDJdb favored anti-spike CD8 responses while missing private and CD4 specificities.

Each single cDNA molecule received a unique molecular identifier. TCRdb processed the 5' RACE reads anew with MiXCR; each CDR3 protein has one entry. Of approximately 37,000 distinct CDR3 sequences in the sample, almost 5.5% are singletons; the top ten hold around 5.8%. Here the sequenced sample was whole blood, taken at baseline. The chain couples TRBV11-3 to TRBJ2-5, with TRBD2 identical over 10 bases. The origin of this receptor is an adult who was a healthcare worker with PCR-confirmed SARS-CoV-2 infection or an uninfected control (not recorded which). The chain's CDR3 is CASSYGTSDQETQYF. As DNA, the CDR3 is TGTGCCAGCAGCTACGGGACTAGCGATCAAGAGACCCAGTACTTC. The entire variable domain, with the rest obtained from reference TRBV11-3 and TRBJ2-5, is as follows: EAGVVQSPRYKIIEKKQPVAFWCNPISGHNTLYWYLQNLGQGPELLIRYENEEAVDDSQLPKDRFSAERLKGVDSTLKIQPAELGDSAVYLCASSYGTSDQETQYFGPGTRLLVL.